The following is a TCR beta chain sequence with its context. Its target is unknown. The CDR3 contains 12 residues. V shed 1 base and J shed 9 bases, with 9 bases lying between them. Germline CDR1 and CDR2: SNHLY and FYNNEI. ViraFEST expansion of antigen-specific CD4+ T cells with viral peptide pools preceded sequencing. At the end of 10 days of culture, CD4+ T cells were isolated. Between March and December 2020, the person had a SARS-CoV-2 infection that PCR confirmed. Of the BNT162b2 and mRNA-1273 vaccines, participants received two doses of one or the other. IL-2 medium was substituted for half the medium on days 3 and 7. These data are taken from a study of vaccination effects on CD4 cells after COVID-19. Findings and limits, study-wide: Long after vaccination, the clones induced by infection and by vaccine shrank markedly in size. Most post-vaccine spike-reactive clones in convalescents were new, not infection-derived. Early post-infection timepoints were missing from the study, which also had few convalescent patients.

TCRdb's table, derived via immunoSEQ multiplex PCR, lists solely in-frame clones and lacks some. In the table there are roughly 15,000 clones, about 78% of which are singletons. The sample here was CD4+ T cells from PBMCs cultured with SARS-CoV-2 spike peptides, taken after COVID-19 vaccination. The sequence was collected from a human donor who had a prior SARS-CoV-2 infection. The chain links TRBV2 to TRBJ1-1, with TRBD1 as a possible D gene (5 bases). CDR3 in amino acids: CASSEVGTQAFF. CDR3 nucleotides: TGTGCCAGCAGTGAAGTCGGGACCCAAGCTTTCTTT. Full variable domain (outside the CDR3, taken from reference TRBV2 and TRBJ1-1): EPEVTQTPSHQVTQMGQEVILRCVPISNHLYFYWYRQILGQKVEFLVSFYNNEISEKSEIFDDQFSVERPDGSNFTLKIRSTKLEDSAMYFCASSEVGTQAFFGQGTRLTVV.